A single sample is the source of the 21 T cell receptor beta chains below, sequenced in a study of cytomegalovirus exposure and HLA in healthy donors. PCR involved 60 Vbeta and 13 Jbeta primers. Measured with immunoSEQ multiplex PCR; TCRdb has only the in-frame clones, and not every one. Altogether 100,000 to 150,000 clones are present, 75% to 90% being singletons, with the ten largest covering 7% to 9.5%. The sample was PBMCs. These receptors were obtained from a man aged 25 to 45 in good health and CMV-seropositive.

V is TRBV6-4 and J is TRBJ2-2; 7 nucleotides align to TRBD2. Trimming cost V 2 bases and J 3 bases; bases outside gene matches: 0. The CDR3 is 14 amino acids. The germline V gene encodes CDR1 MRHNA and CDR2 SNTAGT. DNA of the CDR3: TGTGCCAGCAGTGACGGGGGGGACACCGGGGAGCTGTTTTTT. Amino acid sequence: CASSDGGDTGELFF.

This CDR3 reads CASSYGVGGETQYF. The DNA of the CDR3 is TGTGCCAGCAGTTACGGGGTGGGGGGAGAGACCCAGTACTTC. The chain links TRBV6-6 to TRBJ2-5; TRBD2 is a possible D gene (6 bases). CDR3 length equals 14 residues. Trimming pared 2 bases from V and 4 bases from J, leaving 11 bases between. CDR1 MNHNY and CDR2 SVGAGI come from the germline V gene (reference sequence).

The rearrangement uses TRBV5-8 and TRBJ2-5, with 10 bases fitting TRBD2. V lost 6 bases and J lost 4; bases outside the gene matches: 9. This CDR3 is built from 15 residues. Per germline, CDR1 SGHTS and CDR2 YDEGEE. In DNA form, the CDR3 reads TGTGCCAGCACCCTTGCCCCTAGCGGGGGAGAGACCCAGTACTTC. It encodes CASTLAPSGGETQYF.

The chain is built from TRBV10-1 and TRBJ2-2; D perhaps matches TRBD2 (5 bases). This CDR3 region has 15 residues. V was shortened by 0 bases and J by 1 base, with 6 bases between the two germline ends. Germline V gene lookup returns CDR1 WNHNN and CDR2 SYGVQD (reference sequence). The CDR3 DNA reads TGCGCCAGCAGTGAGTCGGGAGAGAACACCGGGGAGCTGTTTTTT. It translates to CASSESGENTGELFF.

CDR3 amino acids: CASSYSGTGRDQPQHF. The CDR3 coding sequence is TGTGCCAGCAGTTACTCCGGGACAGGGCGAGATCAGCCCCAGCATTTT. The J gene is TRBJ1-5, the V gene TRBV6-5; TRBD1 aligns across 9 bases. J was trimmed by 5 bases and V by 0 bases; bases with no gene match: 5. The CDR3 runs to 16 residues. In germline, CDR1 is MNHEY, CDR2 SVGAGI.

This clone was seen only once. The V gene is TRBV6-1, the J gene TRBJ1-5; D not resolved. CDR3 size: 13 residues. V dropped 3 bases and J dropped 7 bases, with 10 bases sitting between them. Germline V CDR1 and CDR2: MNHNS, SASEGT. CDR3 protein: CASSDGRPQPQHF. CDR3 sequence (DNA): TGTGCCAGCAGTGATGGGAGGCCCCAGCCCCAGCATTTT.

This sequence joins TRBV5-1 and TRBJ1-1; 7 nucleotides agree with TRBD1. CDR1 and CDR2 (germline): SGHRS, YFSETQ. V shed 5 bases and J 1 base; nucleotides not matched to a gene: 2. The CDR3 covers 13 residues. The CDR3: CASRGTENTEAFF. The CDR3 DNA is TGCGCCAGCAGGGGGACAGAGAACACTGAAGCTTTCTTT.

The chain combines TRBV5-6 with TRBJ1-5, with a weak D call TRBD1 (5 bases). Germline V gives CDR1 SGHDT, CDR2 YYEEEE. The CDR3 spans 16 residues. V was trimmed by 0 bases and J by 2 bases, leaving 12 bases between them. The CDR3 DNA follows: TGTGCCAGCAGCTTGGAAGGCGGGGGTGGCAATCAGCCCCAGCATTTT. Amino acids: CASSLEGGGGNQPQHF.

The chain links TRBV27 to TRBJ2-1, with 10 bases aligning to TRBD1. Trimming at V came to 4 bases and at J to 5 bases, leaving 5 bases not matched to a gene. Germline CDR1 MNHEY, CDR2 SMNVEV (reference sequence). The CDR3 has 15 amino acids. CDR3 nucleotide sequence: TGTGCCAGCAGTTGGACAGGGGGTACTAACAATGAGCAGTTCTTC. It specifies CASSWTGGTNNEQFF.

The rearrangement joins TRBV6-1 to TRBJ2-7; D is possibly TRBD2 (6 bases). The V end was cut by 6 bases, the J end by 0 bases, with 12 bases between. The CDR3 loop spans 14 amino acids. The germline V gene has CDR1 MNHNS and CDR2 SASEGT. The CDR3 reads CASRPRLGSYEQYF. For the CDR3, the DNA is TGTGCCAGCAGGCCCCGACTAGGCTCCTACGAGCAGTACTTC.

The genes are TRBV4-2 and TRBJ2-1, with D possibly being TRBD2 (5 bases). The CDR3 has 14 residues. V gave up 11 bases and J gave up 1 base, with 15 bases separating them. In germline, CDR1 is LGHNA, CDR2 YNFKEQ. The CDR3 nucleotides are TGTGCCGTAGGTCATAGCGAATCCTACAATGAGCAGTTCTTC. The encoded protein is CAVGHSESYNEQFF.

The chain uses TRBV7-3 and TRBJ2-5; tentatively, D is TRBD2 (6 bases). The CDR3 is 13 residues long. Trimming stripped 5 bases from V and 5 bases from J, with 12 bases between. Germline V gene data show CDR1 as SGHTA and CDR2 as FQGTGA. CDR3 protein: CASSLHGGETQYF. For the CDR3, the DNA is TGTGCCAGCAGCCTTCATGGGGGGGAGACCCAGTACTTC.

The V and J genes are TRBV11-3 and TRBJ2-7; the D gene is possibly TRBD2 (6 bases). V was trimmed by 1 base and J by 6 bases, leaving 10 bases between them. CDR1 and CDR2 (germline): SGHNT, YENEEA. The CDR3 consists of 13 residues. The CDR3 reads CASSLVDGGEQYF. CDR3 sequence (DNA): TGTGCCAGCAGCTTAGTCGACGGGGGCGAGCAGTACTTC.

This clone was observed once. For the CDR3, the DNA is TGCGCCAGCAGCTTGGAACGGGTGGTCATCTCCTACAATGAGCAGTTCTTC. Translation gives CASSLERVVISYNEQFF. V and J are TRBV5-1 and TRBJ2-1; D unclear. Trimming removed 0 bases at V and 0 bases at J, with 13 bases between. The CDR3 is 17 amino acids. CDR1 is SGHRS, CDR2 YFSETQ, per germline.

The chain carries TRBV7-9 and TRBJ2-2, with 8 bases fitting TRBD1. Germline V lookup: CDR1 SEHNR, CDR2 FQNEAQ (reference sequence). The CDR3 contains 16 residues. V gave up 5 bases and J gave up 0 bases; unmatched junction bases: 5. The CDR3 reads CASSDRGNANTGELFF. The CDR3 DNA is TGTGCCAGCAGCGACAGGGGCAACGCGAACACCGGGGAGCTGTTTTTT.

This rearrangement joins TRBV9 to TRBJ2-5; 9 nucleotides match TRBD2. Germline CDR1 reads SGDLS; CDR2 reads YYNGEE. This CDR3 has 13 residues. V lost 4 bases to trimming and J lost 4 bases; unmatched junction nucleotides: 2. The CDR3 region is CASSSSGVETQYF. The CDR3 DNA sequence: TGTGCCAGCAGCTCTAGCGGGGTAGAGACCCAGTACTTC. The complete variable domain, with remaining parts taken from reference TRBV9 and TRBJ2-5, reads DSGVTQTPKHLITATGQRVTLRCSPRSGDLSVYWYQQSLDQGLQFLIQYYNGEERAKGNILERFSAQQFPDLHSELNLSSLELGDSALYFCASSSSGVETQYFGPGTRLLVL.

V and J are TRBV7-6 and TRBJ1-4, with D hard to call. Germline V lookup: CDR1 SGHVS, CDR2 FNYEAQ. The CDR3 is 15 amino acids. Trimming pared 1 base from V and 4 bases from J, leaving 10 bases between. For the CDR3, the DNA is TGTGCCAGCAGCTTAGGGTCAGGATTTAATGAAAAACTGTTTTTT. Translated, it gives CASSLGSGFNEKLFF.

The chain couples TRBV7-9 to TRBJ1-1; the D is unclear. V dropped 2 bases and J dropped 5 bases, with 9 bases sitting between them. This CDR3 has 13 amino acids. Germline CDR1 SEHNR, CDR2 FQNEAQ (reference sequence). DNA of the CDR3: TGTGCCAGCAGCTTATCCCGGGGAACTGAAGCTTTCTTT. This sequence encodes CASSLSRGTEAFF.

J is TRBJ1-4 and V is TRBV12-5, with D possibly TRBD1 on 6 matching bases. V was pared by 5 bases and J by 10 bases, with 20 bases between. Germline CDR1 is LGHNT and CDR2 is FRNRAP. The CDR3 length is 15 residues. The CDR3 DNA reads as TGTGCTAGTGGTACCTTCTGGGATAGAGGGGGAAAACTGTTTTTT. Protein: CASGTFWDRGGKLFF.

This chain connects TRBV5-6 to TRBJ2-1, with D maybe TRBD2 (6 bases). The germline V and J ends were trimmed by 0 bases and 10 bases, with 11 bases remaining between them. The germline CDR1 and CDR2 sequences are SGHDT and YYEEEE. The CDR3 runs 13 residues. CDR3 bases: TGTGCCAGCAGCTTGGTGAGTGGGGGGGAGCAGTTCTTC. It encodes CASSLVSGGEQFF.

The chain carries TRBV5-1 and TRBJ1-1; TRBD1 is a possible D gene (6 bases). This CDR3 has 16 residues. The germline gives CDR1 SGHRS, CDR2 YFSETQ. Trimming took off 2 bases at V and 1 base at J, with 15 bases between the two ends. The CDR3 sequence is CASSLTGPQKNTEAFF. The CDR3 DNA reads as TGCGCCAGCAGCTTAACAGGGCCCCAAAAGAACACTGAAGCTTTCTTT.